Sequencing of this T cell receptor (beta chain) was carried out in a study of T cells in Graves' hyperthyroidism and ophthalmopathy. Study context: Peripheral blood was secured at the point of initial diagnosis, before any treatment.

In this sample, this clonotype turned up many times. A clone one base away is much larger, so this may be a read error. Trimming removed 2 bases at V and 6 bases at J, with 1 base between. The germline V gene has CDR1 SNHLY and CDR2 FYNNEI. CDR3 length equals 11 residues. RNA transcripts were the template for amplifying TCR beta CDR3 regions. In the first-round RT-PCR of the TCR CDR3, the HTBI primer set was used. TCRdb passed the multiplex PCR reads through MiXCR, listing each CDR3 protein once. Of more than 500,000 distinct CDR3 sequences listed, roughly 14% are singletons. The material sequenced was blood. The clonotype originates from a woman aged 40 to 50 with Graves' ophthalmopathy. V is TRBV2 and J is TRBJ2-2; D unresolved. CDR3 protein: CASSESGELFF. The CDR3 DNA reads TGTGCCAGCAGTGAATCCGGGGAGCTGTTTTTT.